The rows below give T cell receptor beta chains drawn from one sample of a study of T cell responses to AZD1222 COVID-19 vaccine. Libraries were prepared by immunoSEQ multiplex PCR; TCRdb keeps only in-frame clonotypes and omits some of them. The repertoire holds just under 95,000 clones, nearly 90% seen once, with about an eighth in the top ten. The sample consisted of peripheral blood, taken on day 0 of AZD1222 vaccination. Receptors originate from an adult in good health. Both conserved end residues are part of each CDR3. A D gene is named only where the DNA matches it firmly. Expanded clones are given a class, and other clones once, few, many or no size at all.

NA | TRBJ1-2 | NA | TRBV5-8 | TGTGCCAGCAGCCCCCAGGGGAGGGCCTATGGCTACACCTTC | CASSPQGRAYGYTF
TRBD1 | TRBJ1-2 | NA | TRBV19 | TGTGCCAGCGGGGGGGAACGCGGGACAGACTTCTATGGCTACACCTTC | CASGGERGTDFYGYTF
NA | TRBJ1-1 | NA | TRBV9 | TGTGCCAGCAGCGTAGTGTTGGGAACGTACACTGAAGCTTTCTTT | CASSVVLGTYTEAFF
NA | TRBJ1-2 | NA | TRBV5-6 | TGTGCCAGCAGTAACAGGGTTGGCTATGGCTACACCTTC | CASSNRVGYGYTF
NA | TRBJ1-1 | NA | TRBV6-2/TRBV6-3 | TGTGCCAGCAGTTCCTGGACTGGACTAGAAGCTTTCTTT | CASSSWTGLEAFF
NA | TRBJ2-5 | NA | TRBV19 | TGTGCCAGTAGTATAGGAGCGCAAGAGACCCAGTACTTC | CASSIGAQETQYF
NA | TRBJ1-4 | NA | TRBV18 | TGTGCCAGCTCACCACGGCAGGGGTTGGAAAAACTGTTTTTT | CASSPRQGLEKLFF
NA | TRBJ1-1 | NA | TRBV12-3/TRBV12-4 | TGTGCCAGCAGTTTAGCGTCGGCTGAAGCTTTCTTT | CASSLASAEAFF
TRBD1 | TRBJ2-2 | NA | TRBV5-1 | TGCGCCAGCACCCGGGACAGGGGGAACACCGGGGAGCTGTTTTTT | CASTRDRGNTGELFF
NA | TRBJ1-1 | NA | TRBV5-4 | TGTGCCAGCAGCCCGCACCGGGACTTGAACACTGAAGCTTTCTTT | CASSPHRDLNTEAFF
TRBD1 | TRBJ2-4 | once | TRBV10-3 | TGTGCCATCAGCGATGACAGGGGAGCCAAAAACATTCAGTACTTC | CAISDDRGAKNIQYF
NA | TRBJ1-2 | NA | TRBV11-2 | TGTGCCAGCAGCTTAGGAGCGGGCAGGACACGCTATGGCTACACCTTC | CASSLGAGRTRYGYTF
TRBD2 | TRBJ2-3 | NA | TRBV24-1 | TGTGCCACCAGCGCTAGCGGGGTGTTAGATACGCAGTATTTT | CATSASGVLDTQYF
NA | TRBJ2-7 | NA | TRBV7-2 | TGTGCCAGCAGCTTCAGAGAGGGCACCGAGCAGTACTTC | CASSFREGTEQYF
NA | TRBJ2-6 | NA | TRBV7-2 | TGTGCCAGCAGAGTAAGGGGGGGACAGACTGGGGCCAACGTCCTGACTTTC | CASRVRGGQTGANVLTF
NA | TRBJ1-5 | NA | TRBV5-5 | TGTGCCAGCAGCTTCGGCGTAAACGGTCAGCCCCAGCATTTT | CASSFGVNGQPQHF
NA | TRBJ1-4 | NA | TRBV30 | TGTGCCTGGAGTGTAGCTAGCAGTTTAGTGAATGAAAAACTGTTTTTT | CAWSVASSLVNEKLFF
NA | TRBJ1-1 | NA | TRBV7-7 | TGTGCCAGCAGCTTAGATATGAACACTGAAGCTTTCTTT | CASSLDMNTEAFF
NA | TRBJ1-3 | NA | TRBV7-2 | TGTGCCAGCAGCTTACAGGGGCCAAACACCATATATTTT | CASSLQGPNTIYF
TRBD1 | TRBJ1-2 | NA | TRBV16 | TGTGCCAGCCGAGGGACAGCAAAAGATGGCTACACCTTC | CASRGTAKDGYTF
NA | TRBJ1-2 | few | TRBV7-8 | TGTGCCAGCGCCGCCTCAGGGATTACAGTCTATGGCTACACCTTC | CASAASGITVYGYTF
NA | TRBJ1-5 | NA | TRBV6-5 | TGTGCCAGCAGCCTCTTCGGGCAGCCCCAGCATTTT | CASSLFGQPQHF
NA | TRBJ2-7 | NA | TRBV5-4 | TGTGCCAGCAGCCAAGAATACTCCTACGAGCAGTACTTC | CASSQEYSYEQYF
NA | TRBJ2-3 | NA | TRBV7-2 | TGTGCCAGCAGCTTAGGACAGACCACAGATACGCAGTATTTT | CASSLGQTTDTQYF
NA | TRBJ1-2 | NA | TRBV19 | TGTGCCAGTAGTGCCACCTATGGCTACACCTTC | CASSATYGYTF
NA | TRBJ1-5 | NA | TRBV28 | TGTGCCAGCAGTTTATCTGACCTGCTCCATAGCAATCAGCCCCAGCATTTT | CASSLSDLLHSNQPQHF
NA | TRBJ1-2 | NA | TRBV14 | TGTGCCAGCAGCCAAGACTACAGCTATGGCTACACCTTC | CASSQDYSYGYTF
NA | TRBJ2-4 | NA | TRBV6-2/TRBV6-3 | TGTGCCAGCAGTTACACGCCCCGGGGGGCAGGAAACATTCAGTACTTC | CASSYTPRGAGNIQYF
NA | TRBJ1-4 | once | TRBV3-1/TRBV3-2 | TGTGCCAGCAGCCAATGGGGGCAGTCCAATGAAAAACTGTTTTTT | CASSQWGQSNEKLFF
TRBD1 | TRBJ2-7 | NA | TRBV7-2 | TGTGCCAGCAGCCCCCCGGGACAGGCCTACGAGCAGTACTTC | CASSPPGQAYEQYF
NA | TRBJ2-7 | NA | TRBV6-2/TRBV6-3 | TGTGCCAGCAGTTACAGGGCGGCCCACTACGAGCAGTACTTC | CASSYRAAHYEQYF
NA | TRBJ2-3 | NA | TRBV28 | TGTGCCAGCAGCAGTACTAGGGATACGCAGTATTTT | CASSSTRDTQYF
NA | TRBJ1-5 | NA | TRBV19 | TGTGCCAGTAGTATGGGGACACCAGATAGCAATCAGCCCCAGCATTTT | CASSMGTPDSNQPQHF
TRBD1 | TRBJ2-1 | NA | TRBV7-3 | TGTGCCAGCAGCTTAAGGCAGGGGGAATACAATGAGCAGTTCTTC | CASSLRQGEYNEQFF
TRBD1 | TRBJ2-1 | NA | TRBV5-1 | TGCGCCAGCAGCCGGGACAGGGAAGTCAATGAGCAGTTCTTC | CASSRDREVNEQFF
NA | TRBJ1-5 | NA | TRBV6-4 | TGTGCCAGCAGTGATGGTTGGGGCCAGCCCCAGCATTTT | CASSDGWGQPQHF
TRBD2 | TRBJ2-4 | NA | TRBV23-1 | TGCGCCGGGGAGTACGGGACTAGCGGGACGGTAGCCAAAAACATTCAGTACTTC | CAGEYGTSGTVAKNIQYF
TRBD1 | TRBJ1-5 | NA | TRBV18 | TGTGCCAGCTCACCACAGGCAGGGGGGAATCAGCCCCAGCATTTT | CASSPQAGGNQPQHF
TRBD1 | TRBJ1-2 | NA | TRBV15 | TGTGCCACCAGCAGAGATAGGGAGGGTAGGACAGGGGAGGTCGAGGACTATGGCTACACCTTC | CATSRDREGRTGEVEDYGYTF
NA | TRBJ1-3 | NA | TRBV6-1 | TGTGCCAGCAGTGAACGGGCAGGGGCGGCTGGAAACACCATATATTTT | CASSERAGAAGNTIYF
TRBD2 | TRBJ2-7 | NA | TRBV15 | TGTGCCACCAGCAGAGATCGAGGCGGGGGGCCGCAGTACTTC | CATSRDRGGGPQYF
NA | TRBJ2-5 | NA | TRBV11-1 | TGTGCCAGCAGCAAGGGGACCAGGGAGACCCAGTACTTC | CASSKGTRETQYF
NA | TRBJ2-7 | NA | TRBV15 | TGTGCCACCAGCAGCCCGGGACGGAGCTCCTACGAGCAGTACTTC | CATSSPGRSSYEQYF